This T cell receptor beta chain was observed in a study of T cell changes during pregnancy in multiple sclerosis. Clones were read by immunoSEQ multiplex PCR, and TCRdb kept only the in-frame ones, dropping some. In the table there are around 85,000 clones, roughly nine tenths of which are singletons. Germline V gene sequence: CDR1 LNHDA, CDR2 SQIVND (reference sequence). J was trimmed by 2 bases and V by 6 bases; bases with no gene match: 7. The CDR3 contains 15 residues. The TCR comes from a female donor in good health, serving as a control in a pregnancy study. Some clones in this sample may be carry-over from other donors' samples. The rearrangement uses TRBV19 and TRBJ2-7; 10 nucleotides line up with TRBD2. Specimen: PBMCs, collected in the first trimester of pregnancy. For the CDR3, the DNA is TGTGCCAGTAGCTTATTAGCGGGGGGCGCCTACGAGCAGTACTTC. The encoded protein is CASSLLAGGAYEQYF.